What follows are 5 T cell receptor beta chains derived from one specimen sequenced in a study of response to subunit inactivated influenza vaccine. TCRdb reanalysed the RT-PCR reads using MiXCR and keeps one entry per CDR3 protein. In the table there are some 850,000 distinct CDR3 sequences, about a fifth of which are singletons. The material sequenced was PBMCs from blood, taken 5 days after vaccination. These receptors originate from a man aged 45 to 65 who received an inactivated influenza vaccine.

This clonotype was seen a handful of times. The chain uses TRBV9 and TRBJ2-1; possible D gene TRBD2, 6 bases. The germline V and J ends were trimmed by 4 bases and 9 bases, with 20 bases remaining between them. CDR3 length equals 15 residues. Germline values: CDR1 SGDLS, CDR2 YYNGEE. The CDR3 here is CASSSGGGRGAEQFF. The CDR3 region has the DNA TGTGCCAGCAGCTCCGGGGGTGGCCGGGGAGCTGAGCAGTTCTTC.

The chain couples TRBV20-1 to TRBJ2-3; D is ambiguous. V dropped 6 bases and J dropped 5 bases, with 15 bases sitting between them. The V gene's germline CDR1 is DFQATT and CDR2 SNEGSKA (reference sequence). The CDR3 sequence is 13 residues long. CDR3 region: CSAPFPSGDTQYF. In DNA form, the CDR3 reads TGCAGTGCCCCGTTTCCTTCGGGAGATACGCAGTATTTT.

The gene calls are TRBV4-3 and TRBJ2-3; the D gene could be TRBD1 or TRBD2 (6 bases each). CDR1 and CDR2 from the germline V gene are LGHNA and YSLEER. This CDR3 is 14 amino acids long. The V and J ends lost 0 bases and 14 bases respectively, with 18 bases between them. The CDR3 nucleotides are TGCGCCAGCAGCCAAGACCTAGGCGTGGGGGGCCGGTATTTT. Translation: CASSQDLGVGGRYF.

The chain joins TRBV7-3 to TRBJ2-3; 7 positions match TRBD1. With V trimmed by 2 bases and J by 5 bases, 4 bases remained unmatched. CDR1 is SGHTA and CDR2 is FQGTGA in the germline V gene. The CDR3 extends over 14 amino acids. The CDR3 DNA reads TGTGCCAGCAGCTTATCGGGACAGAAAGATACGCAGTATTTT. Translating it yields CASSLSGQKDTQYF.

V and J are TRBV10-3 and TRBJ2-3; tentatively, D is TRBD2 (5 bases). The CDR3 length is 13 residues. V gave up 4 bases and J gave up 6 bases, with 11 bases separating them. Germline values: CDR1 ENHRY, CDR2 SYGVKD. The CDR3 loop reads CAISVGSWDTQYF. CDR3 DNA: TGTGCCATCAGTGTGGGGAGTTGGGATACGCAGTATTTT.